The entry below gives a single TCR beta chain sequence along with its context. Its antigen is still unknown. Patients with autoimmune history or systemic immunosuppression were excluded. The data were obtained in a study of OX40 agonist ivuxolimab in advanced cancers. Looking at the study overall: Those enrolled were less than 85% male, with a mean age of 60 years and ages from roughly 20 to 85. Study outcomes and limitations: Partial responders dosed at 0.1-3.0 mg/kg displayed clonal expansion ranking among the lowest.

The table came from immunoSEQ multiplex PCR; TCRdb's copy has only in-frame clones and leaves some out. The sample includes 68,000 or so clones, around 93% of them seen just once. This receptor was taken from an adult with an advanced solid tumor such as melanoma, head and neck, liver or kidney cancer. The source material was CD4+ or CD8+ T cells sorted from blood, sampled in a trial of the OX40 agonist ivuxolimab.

The CDR3 sequence: CASSSSASPPPFF. CDR3 DNA sequence: TGTGCCAGCAGCTCCTCCGCCAGTCCACCCCCTTTCTTC. V usage is TRBV5-4 and J usage is TRBJ2-1; D is uncertain. The V end was cut by 3 bases, the J end by 16 bases, with 20 bases between. Per the germline V gene, CDR1 is SGHNT and CDR2 is YYREEE (reference sequence). This CDR3 is 13 amino acids long. Based on the CDR3 plus reference TRBV5-4 and TRBJ2-1, the full variable domain is ETGVTQSPTHLIKTRGQQVTLRCSSQSGHNTVSWYQQALGQGPQFIFQYYREEENGRGNFPPRFSGLQFPNYSSELNVNALELDDSALYLCASSSSASPPPFFGPGTRLTVL.